The entry below gives a single TCR beta chain sequence along with its context. Its antigen is unknown. These data originate in a study of blood T cells in healthy people across ages. Whole-study findings and limits: When set beside aged donors, long-lived donors presented more naive CD4+ cells and higher diversity. It was held that diversity estimates obtained from one million T cells represented underestimates.

A J-beta primer mix and a sample-barcoded 5' primer were used in a second PCR of roughly 7 to 12 cycles. Every molecule of cDNA carried a tag from a template-switch adaptor with 12 random nucleotides. In TCRdb, the 5' RACE reads were re-called with MiXCR into one record per CDR3 protein. The sample records fewer than 800,000 distinct CDR3 sequences, around 32% being singletons. CDR1 is SGDLS, CDR2 YYNGEE, per germline. CDR3 length: 14 amino acids. V trimming: 3 bases; J trimming: 5 bases; junction bases outside the gene matches: 4. Donors ranged from about 6 to 90 years old and were healthy Caucasians in Russia.

The specimen sequenced was blood. The TCR sequence derives from a woman aged 80 or older in good health. This chain uses TRBV9 with TRBJ2-7, with TRBD2 matching 11 bases. This chain's CDR3 is CASSGKTSGDEQYF. Here the CDR3 DNA reads TGTGCCAGCAGCGGAAAGACTAGCGGGGACGAGCAGTACTTC. The variable domain in full, completed from reference TRBV9 and TRBJ2-7, reads DSGVTQTPKHLITATGQRVTLRCSPRSGDLSVYWYQQSLDQGLQFLIQYYNGEERAKGNILERFSAQQFPDLHSELNLSSLELGDSALYFCASSGKTSGDEQYFGPGTRLTVT.